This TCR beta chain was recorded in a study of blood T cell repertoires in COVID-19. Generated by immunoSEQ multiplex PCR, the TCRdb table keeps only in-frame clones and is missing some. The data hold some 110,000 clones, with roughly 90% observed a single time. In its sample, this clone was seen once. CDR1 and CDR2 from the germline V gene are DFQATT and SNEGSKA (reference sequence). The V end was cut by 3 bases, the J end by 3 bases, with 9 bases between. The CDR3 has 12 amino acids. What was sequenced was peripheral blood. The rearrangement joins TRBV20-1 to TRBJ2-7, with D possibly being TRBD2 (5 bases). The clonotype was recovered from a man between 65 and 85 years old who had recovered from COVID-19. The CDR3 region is CSASTSGYEQYF. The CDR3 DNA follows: TGCAGTGCTAGTACCAGCGGCTACGAGCAGTACTTC.